This entry describes one TCR beta chain. Its matching antigen is unknown. This table comes from immunoSEQ multiplex PCR, and its TCRdb copy is limited to in-frame clones, with some not included. The repertoire holds about 150,000 clones, with 88% as singletons. The entry originates in a study of T cell responses to AZD1222 COVID-19 vaccine. The study, taken as a whole, reports: At baseline, just a handful of AZD1222 recipients tested seropositive.

Trimming cost V 3 bases and J 6 bases, with 9 bases left between them. The germline CDR1 and CDR2 sequences are WSHSY and SAAADI. This CDR3 comprises 12 residues. Sequenced material: peripheral blood, taken on day 0 of AZD1222 vaccination. This receptor was identified in an adult in good health. The chain joins TRBV10-2 to TRBJ2-7; TRBD1 might be the D (5 bases). The CDR3 DNA sequence: TGCGCCAGCAGTGAACAGGAAGGCGAGCAGTACTTC. Encoded protein: CASSEQEGEQYF.